The rows below give T cell receptor beta chains drawn from one sample of a study of graft-versus-host responses after intestinal transplantation. Method: immunoSEQ multiplex PCR; TCRdb's copy keeps in-frame clones and lacks some. Of approximately 58,000 clones detected, 80% to 90% appear once; the ten largest clones hold 1.5% to 2%. This specimen consisted of PBMCs, obtained 26 days after transplant. All receptors come from a human patient who received an intestinal transplant, so some T cells may come from the graft donor. Both conserved end residues are part of each CDR3. Each record gives: clone size, J gene, V gene, D gene, CDR3 DNA, CDR3 protein. A D gene is named only where the DNA matches it firmly. Clone size appears in some rows only: once, few, many, or a class for an expanded clone.

clone size: NA; J gene: TRBJ2-7; V gene: TRBV13; D gene: TRBD2; CDR3 DNA: TGTGCCAGCAGCTTAGCCATCAGCGGGAGTGGGTACGAGCAGTACTTC; CDR3 protein: CASSLAISGSGYEQYF
clone size: NA; J gene: TRBJ2-7; V gene: TRBV28; D gene: TRBD1; CDR3 DNA: TGTGCCAGCAGTCCTAGGGACAGCCCCTACGAGCAGTACTTC; CDR3 protein: CASSPRDSPYEQYF
clone size: NA; J gene: TRBJ1-1; V gene: TRBV6-6; D gene: NA; CDR3 DNA: TGTGCCAGCAGCCCTTCCGGCACTGAAGCTTTCTTT; CDR3 protein: CASSPSGTEAFF
clone size: NA; J gene: TRBJ2-4; V gene: TRBV7-6; D gene: TRBD2; CDR3 DNA: TGTGCCAGCAGCTCCAACCGGGAGGGAGGTCAGTACTTC; CDR3 protein: CASSSNREGGQYF
clone size: NA; J gene: TRBJ1-2; V gene: TRBV27; D gene: NA; CDR3 DNA: TGTGCCAGCAGTTTAAGCAGGGACTGGCATGGCTACACCTTC; CDR3 protein: CASSLSRDWHGYTF
clone size: NA; J gene: TRBJ1-5; V gene: TRBV6-5; D gene: TRBD1; CDR3 DNA: TGTGCCAGCAGTTACAAAGGGACAGACAATCAGCCCCAGCATTTT; CDR3 protein: CASSYKGTDNQPQHF
clone size: NA; J gene: TRBJ1-5; V gene: TRBV27; D gene: NA; CDR3 DNA: TGTGCCAGCAGTTTATCGGCTCACGATCAGCCCCAGCATTTT; CDR3 protein: CASSLSAHDQPQHF
clone size: NA; J gene: TRBJ1-1; V gene: TRBV6-5; D gene: NA; CDR3 DNA: TGTGCCAGCAGTTACAATAGGGGAGGAACTGAAGCTTTCTTT; CDR3 protein: CASSYNRGGTEAFF
clone size: NA; J gene: TRBJ2-1; V gene: TRBV6-1; D gene: TRBD1; CDR3 DNA: TGTGCCAGCAGAGAACCGGGACAGGGGGCTATGGGGTACATGGACAATGAGCAGTTCTTC; CDR3 protein: CASREPGQGAMGYMDNEQFF
clone size: NA; J gene: TRBJ1-2; V gene: TRBV2; D gene: TRBD1; CDR3 DNA: TGTGCCAGCAGCCACCTGGGGACAGGGGGCCTCGATGGCTACACCTTC; CDR3 protein: CASSHLGTGGLDGYTF
clone size: NA; J gene: TRBJ1-2; V gene: TRBV15; D gene: NA; CDR3 DNA: TGTGCCACCAGCAGAGATCCGGGCTATGGAGGTGGCTACACCTTC; CDR3 protein: CATSRDPGYGGGYTF
clone size: NA; J gene: TRBJ1-2; V gene: TRBV5-1; D gene: TRBD1; CDR3 DNA: TGCGCCAGCACCAGGTCCGGGACAGGGGATGGCTACACCTTC; CDR3 protein: CASTRSGTGDGYTF
clone size: NA; J gene: TRBJ1-6; V gene: TRBV5-1; D gene: NA; CDR3 DNA: TGCGCCAGCAGCGCGGGGGCGTCATACGATTCACCCCTCCACTTT; CDR3 protein: CASSAGASYDSPLHF
clone size: NA; J gene: TRBJ1-1; V gene: TRBV29-1; D gene: NA; CDR3 DNA: TGCAGCGTTGAGGGCAGGGCGAACACTGAAGCTTTCTTT; CDR3 protein: CSVEGRANTEAFF
clone size: NA; J gene: TRBJ2-7; V gene: TRBV10-3; D gene: TRBD1; CDR3 DNA: TGTGCCATCAGCCGGGACAGGGGGCTGGACGAGCAGTACTTC; CDR3 protein: CAISRDRGLDEQYF
clone size: NA; J gene: TRBJ2-3; V gene: TRBV15; D gene: NA; CDR3 DNA: TGTGCCACCAGCAGGAAGGGGCCAGGGGCCGCCACAGATACGCAGTATTTT; CDR3 protein: CATSRKGPGAATDTQYF
clone size: NA; J gene: TRBJ2-6; V gene: TRBV7-9; D gene: TRBD1; CDR3 DNA: TGTGCCAGCTCCTCCGGGACAGGGAGGAGGTGGGCCAACGTCCTGACTTTC; CDR3 protein: CASSSGTGRRWANVLTF
clone size: NA; J gene: TRBJ2-5; V gene: TRBV5-1; D gene: TRBD2; CDR3 DNA: TGCGCCAGCAGCTTGGACGGACTAGCCGAGACCCAGTACTTC; CDR3 protein: CASSLDGLAETQYF
clone size: once; J gene: TRBJ2-7; V gene: TRBV2; D gene: TRBD2; CDR3 DNA: TGTGCCAGCAGTGGGGGGGGACTCTTATACTCCTACGAGCAGTACTTC; CDR3 protein: CASSGGGLLYSYEQYF
clone size: NA; J gene: TRBJ1-5; V gene: TRBV19; D gene: TRBD1; CDR3 DNA: TGTGCCAGTGGACAGACAGGGGGCATCAATCAGCCCCAGCATTTT; CDR3 protein: CASGQTGGINQPQHF
clone size: NA; J gene: TRBJ2-5; V gene: TRBV6-5; D gene: NA; CDR3 DNA: TGTGCCAGCAGTTCGGGGGAATACGAGGAGACCCAGTACTTC; CDR3 protein: CASSSGEYEETQYF
clone size: NA; J gene: TRBJ1-1; V gene: TRBV30; D gene: TRBD1; CDR3 DNA: TGTGCCTGGACCAGACAGGGTAACACTGAAGCTTTCTTT; CDR3 protein: CAWTRQGNTEAFF